The clone carrying this T cell receptor beta chain was observed a handful of times. The source of the sample is a study of T cell repertoires in cytomegalovirus infection. A single record per CDR3 protein comes from TCRdb applying MiXCR to the reads. Here the sample spans some 400,000 distinct CDR3 sequences, roughly a third being singletons. Germline V gives CDR1 SGHRS, CDR2 YFSETQ. Trimming removed 4 bases from V and 0 bases from J; junction bases left unmatched: 8. The CDR3 extends over 17 amino acids. The TCR sequence derives from a human donor in good health (CMV status not recorded). Some clones in this sample may be carry-over from other donors' samples. The V gene is TRBV5-1, the J gene TRBJ1-1; the match to TRBD1 covers 11 bases. The sequencing sample was made of PBMCs. DNA for the CDR3: TGCGCCAGCAGCCCGAGGACAGGGGGCGTTATGAACACTGAAGCTTTCTTT. As protein: CASSPRTGGVMNTEAFF. The whole variable domain, remainder taken from reference TRBV5-1 and TRBJ1-1, is KAGVTQTPRYLIKTRGQQVTLSCSPISGHRSVSWYQQTPGQGLQFLFEYFSETQRNKGNFPGRFSGRQFSNSRSEMNVSTLELGDSALYLCASSPRTGGVMNTEAFFGQGTRLTVV.